Each of the 21 T cell receptor beta chains below was sequenced from the same sample in a study of PD-L1 blockade in urothelial cancer. Measured with immunoSEQ multiplex PCR; TCRdb has only the in-frame clones, and not every one. The sample shows about 76,000 clones, roughly 90% of them seen only once. Documented time point: peripheral blood 6 weeks after treatment start. The sample here was PBMCs, taken around atezolizumab (anti-PD-L1) treatment. These receptors were obtained from a woman older than 75 with urothelial cancer.

The chain employs TRBV7-2 and TRBJ1-1; 11 bases agree with TRBD1. Germline V gives CDR1 SGHTA, CDR2 FQGNSA. The CDR3 covers 17 residues. Germline trimming cut 5 bases from V and 6 bases from J; bases unmatched to any gene: 14. Here the CDR3 DNA reads TGTGCCAGCAGCCTACCCGGGACAGGGGGAATGAGAGCTGAAGCTTTCTTT. It is translated as CASSLPGTGGMRAEAFF.

The chain uses TRBV7-3 and TRBJ2-1; 9 bases fit TRBD2. The V gene end was trimmed by 0 bases and the J gene end by 10 bases; junction bases not matched to a gene: 4. CDR1 and CDR2 (germline): SGHTA, FQGTGA. This CDR3 spans 14 amino acids. The CDR3 nucleotides read TGTGCCAGCAGCTTAACTAGCGGGAGCGGAGAGCAGTTCTTC. Encoded protein: CASSLTSGSGEQFF. Full variable domain (rest looked up from reference TRBV7-3 and TRBJ2-1): GAGVSQTPSNKVTEKGKYVELRCDPISGHTALYWYRQSLGQGPEFLIYFQGTGAADDSGLPNDRFFAVRPEGSVSTLKIQRTERGDSAVYLCASSLTSGSGEQFFGPGTRLTVL.

This clone occurred a few times. The chain is built from TRBV11-2 and TRBJ2-7; D is uncertain. Trimming removed 6 bases at V and 4 bases at J, with 10 bases between. Per germline, CDR1 SGHAT and CDR2 FQNNGV. The CDR3 has 12 amino acids. The CDR3, as DNA: TGTGCCAGCAGTTATACCGGTTACGAGCAGTACTTC. Translating gives CASSYTGYEQYF.

This clone showed up just a few times. The CDR3 loop reads CASSRLTGQGGTEAFF. Written as DNA, the CDR3 is TGTGCCAGCAGCCGCCTCACAGGACAGGGTGGCACTGAAGCTTTCTTT. V and J are TRBV9 and TRBJ1-1; TRBD1 matches 8 bases. The CDR3 totals 16 residues. After removal of 4 bases from V and 4 bases from J, the junction contained 12 bases not matched to a gene. The germline V gene encodes CDR1 SGDLS and CDR2 YYNGEE.

The chain employs TRBV2 and TRBJ2-7; D not certain. Trimming removed 3 bases at V and 2 bases at J, with 11 bases between. Germline V gene data show CDR1 as SNHLY and CDR2 as FYNNEI. This CDR3 comprises 14 residues. The CDR3 sequence is CASSDWNRPYEQYF. For the CDR3, the DNA is TGTGCCAGCAGTGATTGGAACAGACCCTACGAGCAGTACTTC.

This chain joins TRBV9 and TRBJ2-1; possible D gene TRBD2, 5 bases. The V gene's germline CDR1 is SGDLS and CDR2 YYNGEE. The CDR3 is 15 residues long. V lost 4 bases to trimming and J lost 0 bases, with 11 bases between them. CDR3 amino acids: CASSSNSASYNEQFF. In DNA, the CDR3 is TGTGCCAGCAGCTCCAATAGCGCCTCCTACAATGAGCAGTTCTTC.

The chain joins TRBV6-4 to TRBJ2-1, with 7 bases identical to TRBD2. V lost 8 bases and J lost 10; bases outside the gene matches: 5. The V gene's germline CDR1 is MRHNA and CDR2 SNTAGT. The length of the CDR3 is 11 residues. Here the CDR3 reads CASGLGYEQFF. In nucleotides, the CDR3 is TGTGCCAGCGGACTAGGCTACGAGCAGTTCTTC.

J is TRBJ2-7 and V is TRBV10-3; tentatively, D is TRBD2 (5 bases). The V gene lost 0 bases and the J gene lost 5 bases, with 5 bases spanning the gap. This CDR3 is 12 amino acids long. Germline assignment: CDR1 ENHRY and CDR2 SYGVKD. The DNA of the CDR3 is TGTGCCATCAGTGAGTCGAGGGACGAGCAGTACTTC. Amino acid sequence: CAISESRDEQYF.

This clone was seen just once. The V and J genes are TRBV7-3 and TRBJ2-5; TRBD2 matches 9 bases. Looked up from germline, CDR1 is SGHTA and CDR2 is FQGTGA. The length of the CDR3 is 15 residues. Trimming removed 4 bases from V and 5 bases from J; junction bases left unmatched: 8. The CDR3 sequence: CASSSEVAGVETQYF. For the CDR3, the DNA is TGTGCCAGCAGCTCGGAAGTAGCGGGAGTGGAGACCCAGTACTTC. Full variable domain (rest looked up from reference TRBV7-3 and TRBJ2-5): GAGVSQTPSNKVTEKGKYVELRCDPISGHTALYWYRQSLGQGPEFLIYFQGTGAADDSGLPNDRFFAVRPEGSVSTLKIQRTERGDSAVYLCASSSEVAGVETQYFGPGTRLLVL.

This sequence joins TRBV9 and TRBJ2-7; the D gene is possibly TRBD2 (5 bases). Germline CDR1 SGDLS, CDR2 YYNGEE. Trimming removed 4 bases at V and 6 bases at J, with 20 bases between. CDR3 length equals 15 residues. The CDR3: CASSPSGRQEGEQYF. CDR3 in DNA: TGTGCCAGCAGCCCGTCAGGAAGGCAAGAGGGCGAGCAGTACTTC.

CDR3 sequence: CASSPGREYGETQYF. In nucleotides, the CDR3 is TGTGCCAGCTCACCGGGGAGGGAGTACGGAGAGACCCAGTACTTC. The V gene is TRBV18, the J gene TRBJ2-5; 7 bases align to TRBD2. The CDR3 runs 15 residues. In germline, CDR1 is KGHSH, CDR2 LQKENI. Unmatched junction bases numbered 8, after V lost 3 bases and J lost 4 bases. Full variable domain (remainder filled in from reference TRBV18 and TRBJ2-5): NAGVMQNPRHLVRRRGQEARLRCSPMKGHSHVYWYRQLPEEGLKFMVYLQKENIIDESGMPKERFSAEFPKEGPSILRIQQVVRGDSAAYFCASSPGREYGETQYFGPGTRLLVL.

V gene TRBV27 combines with J gene TRBJ1-1; 10 bases agree with TRBD1. CDR3 length equals 17 residues. CDR1 and CDR2 (germline): MNHEY, SMNVEV (reference sequence). V gave up 7 bases and J gave up 1 base; unmatched junction bases: 12. The CDR3 DNA is TGTGCCAGCACCTCCCAGACAGGGGGCCGGCGGAACACTGAAGCTTTCTTT. This translates into CASTSQTGGRRNTEAFF.

V usage is TRBV19 and J usage is TRBJ2-7; 14 bases map to TRBD2. Germline lookup yields CDR1 LNHDA and CDR2 SQIVND (reference sequence). Losses at the gene ends were 10 bases for V and 6 bases for J; bases not matched to a gene: 5. CDR3 size: 13 residues. CDR3 amino acids: CATGLAGGFEQYF. CDR3 DNA sequence: TGTGCCACCGGACTAGCGGGAGGATTCGAGCAGTACTTC.

The chain employs TRBV12-5 and TRBJ2-5; tentatively, D is TRBD2 (5 bases). The V end lost 7 bases, the J end lost 5 bases, and 17 bases lay between the germline ends. CDR3 size: 14 residues. CDR1 is LGHNT and CDR2 is FRNRAP in the germline V gene. CDR3 in amino acids: CASAPEGLRETQYF. In DNA, the CDR3 is TGTGCTAGTGCCCCCGAGGGTCTGCGGGAGACCCAGTACTTC.

The chain recombines TRBV5-4 with TRBJ2-2; tentative D call: TRBD1 (6 bases). Germline V CDR1 and CDR2: SGHNT, YYREEE (reference sequence). This CDR3 region has 15 residues. Trimming pared 0 bases from V and 4 bases from J, leaving 10 bases between. The CDR3 here is CASSLGQASTGELFF. DNA of the CDR3: TGTGCCAGCAGCTTGGGACAGGCCAGCACCGGGGAGCTGTTTTTT.

This clone came up a few times. V gene TRBV19 combines with J gene TRBJ1-5; a weak D match, TRBD1 (5 bases). V was clipped by 6 bases and J by 0 bases, with 9 bases between them. Germline CDR1 is LNHDA and CDR2 is SQIVND (reference sequence). The CDR3 is made up of 14 amino acids. CDR3 region: CASSFQGSNQPQHF. DNA for the CDR3: TGTGCCAGTAGCTTTCAGGGTAGCAATCAGCCCCAGCATTTT. Full variable domain (missing parts from reference TRBV19 and TRBJ1-5): DGGITQSPKYLFRKEGQNVTLSCEQNLNHDAMYWYRQDPGQGLRLIYYSQIVNDFQKGDIAEGYSVSREKKESFPLTVTSAQKNPTAFYLCASSFQGSNQPQHFGDGTRLSIL.

J is TRBJ2-1 and V is TRBV7-3, with 10 bases lining up with TRBD2. Germline CDR1 and CDR2: SGHTA and FQGTGA. The trim removed 3 bases at V and 0 bases at J, leaving 8 bases unmatched. This CDR3 contains 18 residues. In nucleotides, the CDR3 is TGTGCCAGCAGCTTCGGGGTTAGCGGGAGGTTCTCCTACAATGAGCAGTTCTTC. It specifies CASSFGVSGRFSYNEQFF.

The CDR3 is CASSAGVFDTEAFF. CDR3 sequence (DNA): TGTGCCAGCAGTGCCGGGGTTTTTGACACTGAAGCTTTCTTT. The chain couples TRBV6-1 to TRBJ1-1; unclear D gene. Trimming removed 4 bases at V and 3 bases at J, with 12 bases between. CDR1 MNHNS and CDR2 SASEGT come from the germline V gene. The CDR3 spans 14 residues.

The rearrangement links TRBV20-1 to TRBJ1-1; D ambiguous. Germline CDR1 DFQATT, CDR2 SNEGSKA (reference sequence). Trimming shortened V by 7 bases and J by 4 bases, and 10 bases separated the two germline ends. The CDR3 is made up of 11 amino acids. The CDR3, as DNA: TGCAGTGATGTTCGGGGCACTGAAGCTTTCTTT. Translating gives CSDVRGTEAFF.

The chain couples TRBV7-2 to TRBJ2-7; no clear D. V was cut by 0 bases and J by 3 bases, with 9 bases left in between. This CDR3 contains 14 residues. The V gene's germline CDR1 is SGHTA and CDR2 FQGNSA. CDR3 nucleotide sequence: TGTGCCAGCAGCTTAGCGGCAGGCAACTACGAGCAGTACTTC. Translated, it gives CASSLAAGNYEQYF.

DNA of the CDR3: TGTGCCAGCTCATCCCAACAGGTCGAAATGAACACTGAAGCTTTCTTT. This translates into CASSSQQVEMNTEAFF. The V call is TRBV18, the J call TRBJ1-1; a possible D gene is TRBD1 (5 bases). Germline V gene sequence: CDR1 KGHSH, CDR2 LQKENI. V lost 5 bases, J lost 0 bases, and 16 bases lay in between. The length of the CDR3 is 16 residues.